The source of this TCR beta chain is a study of T cells in Graves' hyperthyroidism and ophthalmopathy. Points from the study as a whole: Ophthalmopathy and stable hyperthyroidism were separated by a 13 V-J model.

Amplification of TCR beta CDR3 regions was performed using RNA transcripts as template. The HTBI primer set was used in a first-round RT-PCR of the TCR CDR3. TCRdb recomputed calls from the multiplex PCR reads with MiXCR, one row per CDR3 protein. The top ten hold around 4.1% of the sample, which has approximately 610,000 distinct CDR3 sequences, roughly 14% seen once. Comments on this clonotype: Its cognate antigen is unknown.

In germline, CDR1 is MNHEY, CDR2 SVGEGT. V shed 4 bases and J shed 12 bases, with 16 bases lying between them. This CDR3 has 13 residues. Specimen: blood. The TCR originated in a woman aged 35 to 49 with Graves' ophthalmopathy. V is TRBV6-2 or TRBV6-3 and J is TRBJ1-5; possible D gene TRBD1, 6 bases. The CDR3 DNA is TGTGCCAGCAGTTTTGGGGGGCACCTTGGCCAGCATTTT. Translated, it gives CASSFGGHLGQHF.